The 29 T cell receptor beta chains below all came from one sample that was sequenced in a study of cytomegalovirus exposure and HLA in healthy donors. TCRdb's copy holds only in-frame clones and misses some; the assay was immunoSEQ multiplex PCR. The data hold a few hundred thousand clones, with around 86% observed a single time. Sequenced material: PBMCs. These receptors all come from a woman between 18 and 30 years old in good health and CMV-seronegative.

This rearrangement joins TRBV7-6 to TRBJ2-7, with TRBD1 as a possible D gene (5 bases). Germline-derived CDR1 and CDR2 are SGHVS and FNYEAQ. V was shortened by 4 bases and J by 0 bases, with 10 bases between the two germline ends. The CDR3 has 14 amino acids. The CDR3 nucleotides read TGTGCCAGCAGCTCCCTACAGGTCTCCTACGAGCAGTACTTC. It codes for CASSSLQVSYEQYF.

V is TRBV4-3 and J is TRBJ2-2, with a weak D call TRBD2 (6 bases). The germline V gene has CDR1 LGHNA and CDR2 YSLEER. This CDR3 region has 14 residues. Trimming pared 6 bases from V and 4 bases from J, leaving 12 bases between. The CDR3 DNA reads TGCGCCAGCAGGCGGGACCCAGCCACCGGGGAGCTGTTTTTT. Its protein product is CASRRDPATGELFF.

The V gene is TRBV9, the J gene TRBJ2-2, with D perhaps matching TRBD2 (7 bases). The length of the CDR3 is 16 residues. The germline V gene encodes CDR1 SGDLS and CDR2 YYNGEE. V was cut by 0 bases and J by 3 bases, with 12 bases left in between. As DNA, the CDR3 is TGTGCCAGCAGCGTAGTAGGGGGGGCCCACACCGGGGAGCTGTTTTTT. Its translation is CASSVVGGAHTGELFF.

The rearrangement uses TRBV9 and TRBJ2-1; 7 bases align to TRBD1. In germline, CDR1 is SGDLS, CDR2 YYNGEE. CDR3 length equals 15 residues. V lost 3 bases to trimming and J lost 4 bases; unmatched junction nucleotides: 7. The CDR3 spells CASSEEGATYNEQFF. The CDR3 nucleotides are TGTGCCAGCAGCGAAGAGGGGGCCACTTACAATGAGCAGTTCTTC.

V gene TRBV6-1 combines with J gene TRBJ2-1, with 11 nucleotides matching TRBD2. The V gene end was trimmed by 1 base and the J gene end by 2 bases; junction bases not matched to a gene: 4. The CDR3 extends over 17 amino acids. Germline loops: CDR1 MNHNS, CDR2 SASEGT. CDR3: CASSEDRGLAAYNEQFF. The CDR3 region has the DNA TGTGCCAGCAGTGAAGACAGGGGACTAGCGGCCTACAATGAGCAGTTCTTC.

This chain links TRBV5-1 with TRBJ1-1; D is uncertain. The CDR3 is made up of 14 amino acids. Germline values: CDR1 SGHRS, CDR2 YFSETQ. Trimming took 3 bases from V and 1 from J, leaving 10 bases between them. The CDR3 DNA is TGCGCCAGCAGCTACCCAACGGGGAACACTGAAGCTTTCTTT. This codes for CASSYPTGNTEAFF. Full variable domain (rest looked up from reference TRBV5-1 and TRBJ1-1): KAGVTQTPRYLIKTRGQQVTLSCSPISGHRSVSWYQQTPGQGLQFLFEYFSETQRNKGNFPGRFSGRQFSNSRSEMNVSTLELGDSALYLCASSYPTGNTEAFFGQGTRLTVV.

J is TRBJ1-6 and V is TRBV9; D is unresolved. This CDR3 comprises 14 residues. Germline CDR1 reads SGDLS; CDR2 reads YYNGEE. V lost 4 bases and J lost 6, with 11 bases in between. In DNA, the CDR3 is TGTGCCAGCAGCTTACATGGTTTTAATTCACCCCTCCACTTT. Translated, it gives CASSLHGFNSPLHF.

In this sample, this clone turned up a few times. The chain employs TRBV11-3 and TRBJ2-7, with D hard to call. Trimming removed 5 bases at V and 3 bases at J, with 5 bases between. From germline, CDR1 is SGHNT and CDR2 YENEEA. The CDR3 length is 11 residues. The CDR3 bases are TGTGCCAGCAGCCTAAACTACGAGCAGTACTTC. Translation: CASSLNYEQYF.

The chain recombines TRBV28 with TRBJ1-1; D not certain. The CDR3 is 12 residues long. V lost 11 bases and J lost 6, with 16 bases in between. Germline CDR1 is MDHEN and CDR2 is SYDVKM. CDR3 sequence reads: CAASWSYSEAFF. The CDR3 coding sequence is TGTGCCGCCAGCTGGAGTTATTCTGAAGCTTTCTTT.

V and J are TRBV19 and TRBJ1-2; 9 bases agree with TRBD1. Germline assignment: CDR1 LNHDA and CDR2 SQIVND (reference sequence). CDR3 length equals 16 residues. J gave up 5 bases and V 3 bases, and 10 bases lay outside the gene matches. CDR3 DNA sequence: TGTGCCAGTAGTATTTCACAGGGGGCGCGTAGTTATGGCTACACCTTC. This translates into CASSISQGARSYGYTF. Together with reference TRBV19 and TRBJ1-2, the CDR3 gives the full variable domain: DGGITQSPKYLFRKEGQNVTLSCEQNLNHDAMYWYRQDPGQGLRLIYYSQIVNDFQKGDIAEGYSVSREKKESFPLTVTSAQKNPTAFYLCASSISQGARSYGYTFGSGTRLTVV.

J is TRBJ2-1 and V is TRBV11-3; 11 nucleotides match TRBD2. The germline CDR1 and CDR2 sequences are SGHNT and YENEEA. After removal of 3 bases from V and 8 bases from J, the junction contained 6 bases not matched to a gene. The CDR3 is made up of 15 amino acids. CDR3 sequence: CASSLRTSGQDEQFF. The DNA for the CDR3 is TGTGCCAGCAGCTTGCGGACTAGCGGGCAGGATGAGCAGTTCTTC.

This clone was seen only once. The CDR3 protein is CASLQGAWDYGYTF. CDR3 bases: TGTGCCAGCCTACAGGGGGCGTGGGACTATGGCTACACCTTC. V is TRBV9 and J is TRBJ1-2; 9 bases are shared with TRBD1. The CDR3 has 14 amino acids. Germline lookup yields CDR1 SGDLS and CDR2 YYNGEE. Unmatched junction bases numbered 7, after V lost 7 bases and J lost 3 bases. Together with reference TRBV9 and TRBJ1-2, the CDR3 gives the full variable domain: DSGVTQTPKHLITATGQRVTLRCSPRSGDLSVYWYQQSLDQGLQFLIQYYNGEERAKGNILERFSAQQFPDLHSELNLSSLELGDSALYFCASLQGAWDYGYTFGSGTRLTVV.

The chain employs TRBV11-2 and TRBJ1-2; D is uncertain. The CDR3 length is 13 residues. V lost 3 bases, J lost 3 bases, and 8 bases lay in between. The germline gives CDR1 SGHAT, CDR2 FQNNGV. The CDR3 coding sequence is TGTGCCAGCAGCTTCGTTATCGACTATGGCTACACCTTC. Translation gives CASSFVIDYGYTF.

The rearrangement joins TRBV30 to TRBJ2-7; the D gene is possibly TRBD1 (5 bases). The CDR3 totals 15 residues. Trimming took off 2 bases at V and 2 bases at J, with 16 bases between the two ends. CDR1 is GTSNPN, CDR2 SVGIG, per germline (reference sequence). The CDR3 region has the DNA TGTGCCTGGAGTTCCCCCGTTGACAGAACCTACGAGCAGTACTTC. Protein sequence: CAWSSPVDRTYEQYF.

The J gene is TRBJ2-7, the V gene TRBV5-6, with 8 nucleotides matching TRBD1. Germline CDR1 and CDR2: SGHDT and YYEEEE. There are 14 residues in the CDR3. V gave up 2 bases and J gave up 5 bases; unmatched junction bases: 6. CDR3: CASSFRQGRHEQYF. In nucleotides, the CDR3 is TGTGCCAGCAGCTTCCGACAGGGGCGACACGAGCAGTACTTC.

The chain combines TRBV28 with TRBJ2-2, with TRBD2 identical over 9 bases. J was trimmed by 2 bases and V by 5 bases; bases with no gene match: 3. The CDR3 totals 15 residues. Germline CDR1 reads MDHEN; CDR2 reads SYDVKM. The CDR3 is CASSNSGSNTGELFF. The CDR3 DNA reads TGTGCCAGCAGTAATAGCGGGAGTAACACCGGGGAGCTGTTTTTT.

The V and J genes are TRBV18 and TRBJ1-1; D unclear. The V end was cut by 0 bases, the J end by 0 bases, with 5 bases between. Germline V gives CDR1 KGHSH, CDR2 LQKENI. This CDR3 is 14 amino acids long. The CDR3 is CASSPPTVNTEAFF. The CDR3 DNA follows: TGTGCCAGCTCACCACCAACAGTGAACACTGAAGCTTTCTTT. The whole variable domain, remainder taken from reference TRBV18 and TRBJ1-1, is NAGVMQNPRHLVRRRGQEARLRCSPMKGHSHVYWYRQLPEEGLKFMVYLQKENIIDESGMPKERFSAEFPKEGPSILRIQQVVRGDSAAYFCASSPPTVNTEAFFGQGTRLTVV.

V and J are TRBV30 and TRBJ1-1; 8 positions match TRBD1. V was pared by 2 bases and J by 11 bases, with 10 bases of the junction left unmatched. The CDR3 length is 13 residues. Germline assignment: CDR1 GTSNPN and CDR2 SVGIG (reference sequence). The CDR3 region is CAWSSGTGVLAFF. The CDR3 region has the DNA TGTGCCTGGAGTTCCGGGACAGGAGTTCTGGCTTTCTTT.

This clone was observed a handful of times. V and J are TRBV7-9 and TRBJ1-6, with D possibly TRBD1 on 6 matching bases. V lost 11 bases, J lost 0 bases, and 14 bases lay in between. CDR1 and CDR2 from the germline V gene are SEHNR and FQNEAQ (reference sequence). The CDR3 runs 15 residues. CDR3 loop: CAVPGHSSYNSPLHF. The CDR3 DNA is TGTGCCGTACCGGGACACAGCTCCTATAATTCACCCCTCCACTTT.

For this clone: Other DNA sequences of this sample code for an identical CDR3. V gene TRBV30 combines with J gene TRBJ2-3; 7 positions agree with TRBD2. V was clipped by 0 bases and J by 0 bases; unmatched bases: 0. CDR1 is GTSNPN and CDR2 is SVGIG in the germline V gene (reference sequence). There are 14 residues in the CDR3. The CDR3 nucleotides read TGTGCCTGGAGTGTGGGGGGGAGCACAGATACGCAGTATTTT. It encodes CAWSVGGSTDTQYF.

The chain carries TRBV25-1 and TRBJ1-2; D is ambiguous. This CDR3 contains 13 residues. Trimming shortened V by 4 bases and J by 6 bases, and 12 bases separated the two germline ends. Germline V gives CDR1 MGHDK, CDR2 SYGVNS. CDR3 residues: CASSVFQRDGYTF. The CDR3 DNA sequence: TGTGCCAGCAGTGTATTCCAGAGGGATGGCTACACCTTC.

The chain has TRBV29-1 and TRBJ1-5; weak D call: TRBD1 (6 bases). The germline V gene has CDR1 SQVTM and CDR2 ANQGSEA. This CDR3 region has 13 residues. Trimming shortened V by 5 bases and J by 4 bases, and 12 bases separated the two germline ends. The chain's CDR3 is CSVTQGPNQPQHF. The CDR3 DNA follows: TGCAGCGTTACTCAGGGGCCAAATCAGCCCCAGCATTTT.

The rearrangement links TRBV7-9 to TRBJ2-2, with D uncertain. CDR3 length: 15 amino acids. Trimming stripped 1 base from V and 1 base from J, with 7 bases between. Germline CDR1 and CDR2: SEHNR and FQNEAQ (reference sequence). CDR3 sequence reads: CASSLVWLNTGELFF. For the CDR3, the DNA is TGTGCCAGCAGCTTAGTCTGGCTGAACACCGGGGAGCTGTTTTTT.

V and J are TRBV7-9 and TRBJ2-5; D is unclear. Germline V gene lookup returns CDR1 SEHNR and CDR2 FQNEAQ (reference sequence). The CDR3 has 12 amino acids. V lost 3 bases and J 4 bases, leaving 6 bases between the germline ends. The CDR3 here is CASSFTGETQYF. In DNA form, the CDR3 reads TGTGCCAGCAGCTTTACTGGAGAGACCCAGTACTTC.

This chain uses TRBV10-1 with TRBJ1-1, with D maybe TRBD1 (6 bases). Germline CDR1 and CDR2: WNHNN and SYGVQD (reference sequence). The V end was cut by 9 bases, the J end by 6 bases, with 11 bases between. This CDR3 is 11 amino acids long. This chain's CDR3 is CASGEGAEAFF. CDR3 bases: TGCGCCAGTGGAGAGGGGGCTGAAGCTTTCTTT.

The J gene is TRBJ2-7, the V gene TRBV7-8; 10 positions agree with TRBD2. The CDR3 totals 14 residues. J was trimmed by 7 bases and V by 5 bases; bases with no gene match: 8. In germline, CDR1 is SGHVS, CDR2 FQNEAQ. The CDR3, as DNA: TGTGCCAGCAGCCCAGCGGGAGGGCTGCGGGAGCAGTACTTC. Its protein is CASSPAGGLREQYF.

The chain uses TRBV14 and TRBJ1-3; D gene ambiguous. In germline, CDR1 is SGHDN, CDR2 FVKESK. The CDR3 consists of 14 residues. V lost 4 bases to trimming and J lost 8 bases, with 15 bases between them. The CDR3 DNA reads TGTGCCAGCAGCCCCTTGATGCTTCGGGACACCATATATTTT. Translation gives CASSPLMLRDTIYF. The variable domain in full, with the rest retrieved from reference TRBV14 and TRBJ1-3, is EAGVTQFPSHSVIEKGQTVTLRCDPISGHDNLYWYRRVMGKEIKFLLHFVKESKQDESGMPNNRFLAERTGGTYSTLKVQPAELEDSGVYFCASSPLMLRDTIYFGEGSWLTVV.

This clone was recorded once. V usage is TRBV4-3 and J usage is TRBJ2-3; possibly TRBD1 for D (5 bases). V lost 5 bases, J lost 4 bases, and 13 bases lay in between. CDR3 length equals 14 residues. From germline, CDR1 is LGHNA and CDR2 YSLEER. In nucleotides, the CDR3 is TGCGCCAGCAGCTTGACAGCCCTTCCAGATACGCAGTATTTT. Translated: CASSLTALPDTQYF.

V and J are TRBV5-8 and TRBJ2-5; 8 nucleotides agree with TRBD2. Germline loops: CDR1 SGHTS, CDR2 YDEGEE. The trim removed 3 bases at V and 5 bases at J, leaving 9 bases unmatched. The length of the CDR3 is 15 residues. In DNA, the CDR3 is TGTGCCAGCAGCTGGGAACGGGGGGGGCACGAGACCCAGTACTTC. Residues: CASSWERGGHETQYF.